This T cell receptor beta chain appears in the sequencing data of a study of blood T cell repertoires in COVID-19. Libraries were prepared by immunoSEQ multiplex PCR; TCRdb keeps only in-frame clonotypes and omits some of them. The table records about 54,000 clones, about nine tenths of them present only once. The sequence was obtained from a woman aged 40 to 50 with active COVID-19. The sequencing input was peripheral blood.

The CDR3 reads CASSQVTSGSTDTQYF. CDR3 coding DNA: TGTGCCAGCAGCCAAGTGACTAGCGGTAGCACAGATACGCAGTATTTT. V gene TRBV3-1 (or the pseudogene TRBV3-2) combines with J gene TRBJ2-3, with 9 bases fitting TRBD2. V shed 1 base, J shed 0 bases, and the junction held 2 bases outside the gene matches. CDR1 is LGHDT and CDR2 is YNNKEL in the germline V gene (reference sequence). The CDR3 has 16 amino acids.